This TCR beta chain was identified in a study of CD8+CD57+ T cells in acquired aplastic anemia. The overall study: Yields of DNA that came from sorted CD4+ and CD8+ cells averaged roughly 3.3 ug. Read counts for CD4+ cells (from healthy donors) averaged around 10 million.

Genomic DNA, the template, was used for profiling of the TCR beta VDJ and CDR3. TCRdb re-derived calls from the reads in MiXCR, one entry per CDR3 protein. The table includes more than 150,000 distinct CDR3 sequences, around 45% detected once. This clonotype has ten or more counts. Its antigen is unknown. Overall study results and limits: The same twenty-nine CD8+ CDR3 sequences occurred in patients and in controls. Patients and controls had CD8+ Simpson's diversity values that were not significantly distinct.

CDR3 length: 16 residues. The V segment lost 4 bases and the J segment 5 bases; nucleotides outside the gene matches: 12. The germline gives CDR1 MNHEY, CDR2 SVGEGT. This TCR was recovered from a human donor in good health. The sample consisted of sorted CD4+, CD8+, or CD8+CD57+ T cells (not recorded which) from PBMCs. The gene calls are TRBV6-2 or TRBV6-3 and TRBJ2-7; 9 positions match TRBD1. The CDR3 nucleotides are TGTGCCAGCAGTTTCGACCTCGGACAGGGGCCTAACGAGCAGTACTTC. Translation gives CASSFDLGQGPNEQYF.